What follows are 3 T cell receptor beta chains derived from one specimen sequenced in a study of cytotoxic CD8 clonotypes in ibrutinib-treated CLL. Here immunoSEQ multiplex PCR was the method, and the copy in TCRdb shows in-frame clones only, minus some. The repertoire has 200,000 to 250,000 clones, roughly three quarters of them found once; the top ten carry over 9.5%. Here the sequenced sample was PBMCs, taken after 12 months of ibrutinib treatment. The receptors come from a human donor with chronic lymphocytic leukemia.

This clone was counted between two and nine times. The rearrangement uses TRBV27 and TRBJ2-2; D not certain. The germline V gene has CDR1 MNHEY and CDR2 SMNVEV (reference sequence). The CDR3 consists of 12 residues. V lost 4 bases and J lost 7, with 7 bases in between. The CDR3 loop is CASSSYIGELFF. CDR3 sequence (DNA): TGTGCCAGCAGTTCATACATCGGGGAGCTGTTTTTT.

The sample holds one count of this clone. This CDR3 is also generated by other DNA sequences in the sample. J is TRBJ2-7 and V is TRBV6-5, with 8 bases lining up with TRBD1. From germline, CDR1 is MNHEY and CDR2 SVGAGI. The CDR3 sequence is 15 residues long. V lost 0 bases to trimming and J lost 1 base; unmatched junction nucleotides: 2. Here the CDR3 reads CASSYSGQGSYEQYF. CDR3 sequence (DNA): TGTGCCAGCAGTTACTCAGGACAGGGATCCTACGAGCAGTACTTC.

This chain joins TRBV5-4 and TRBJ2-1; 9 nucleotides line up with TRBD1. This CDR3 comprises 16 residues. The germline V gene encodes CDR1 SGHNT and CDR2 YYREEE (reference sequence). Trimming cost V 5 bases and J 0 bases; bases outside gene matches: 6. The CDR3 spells CASRSGTGPSYNEQFF. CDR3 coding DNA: TGTGCCAGCAGATCTGGGACAGGGCCCTCCTACAATGAGCAGTTCTTC.